The 28 T cell receptor beta chains below all came from one sample that was sequenced in a study of tumor and adjacent non-tumor tissue in lung cancer. RNA was extracted from bulk tissue without any cell sorting. The normal lung tissue was taken more than 3 cm from the tumor edge. The library came from three nested PCR rounds adapted from ARM-PCR protocols. TCRdb reprocessed the multiplex PCR reads via MiXCR and lists one record per CDR3 protein. The table shows 70,000 to 90,000 distinct CDR3 sequences, with approximately 81% occurring only once. Source material: distant non-tumor lung tissue. The origin of the receptors is a man aged 60 to 75 with non-small cell lung cancer.

This rearrangement joins TRBV7-9 to TRBJ2-7, with 8 bases that match TRBD2. This CDR3 is built from 11 residues. In germline, CDR1 is SEHNR, CDR2 FQNEAQ (reference sequence). V was clipped by 6 bases and J by 7 bases; unmatched bases: 2. Here the CDR3 reads CASRRGGEQYF. In nucleotides, the CDR3 is TGTGCCAGCAGACGGGGGGGGGAGCAGTACTTC.

This clonotype was observed once. One end of the junction fails to match germline, which may point to a read error. V gene TRBV10-2 combines with J gene TRBJ2-1; 12 nucleotides align to TRBD2. Germline CDR1 and CDR2: WSHSY and SAAADI. The CDR3 length is 15 residues. This CDR3 is CASSGGLAGYNEQFF. CDR3 DNA: TGCGCCAGCAGTGGGGGACTAGCGGGTTACAATGAACAGTTCTTC.

This clonotype was observed a handful of times. A junction boundary mismatches the germline segment, possibly from a read error. The chain links TRBV11-2 to TRBJ2-7; D unclear. The CDR3 runs to 16 residues. Germline CDR1 SGHAT, CDR2 FQNNGV. CDR3 bases: TGTGCCAACAGCTTAGAGGTAGTGGCGTCCCCGAGGCAGCAGTACTTC. This codes for CANSLEVVASPRQQYF.

Concerning this clonotype: One end of the junction does not line up with germline, which may come from a read error. The chain recombines TRBV6-2 or TRBV6-3 with TRBJ2-3, with 7 bases identical to TRBD2. Germline V CDR1 and CDR2: MNHEY, SVGEGT. The CDR3 loop spans 14 amino acids. The CDR3 loop is CASSSSGPTGTQYF. The CDR3 DNA sequence: TGTGCCAGCAGTTCTAGCGGTCCCACAGGTACGCAGTATTTT.

Concerning this clonotype: Relative to the germline gene, one junction end is altered; a read error may explain this. The gene calls are TRBV29-1 and TRBJ2-1; maybe TRBD2 (5 bases). CDR1 and CDR2 from the germline V gene are SQVTM and ANQGSEA. The CDR3 has 14 residues. The chain's CDR3 is CSGVEAGNSDDQFF. CDR3 DNA: TGCAGCGGGGTGGAGGCTGGAAACTCGGATGATCAGTTCTTC.

About this clonotype itself: This CDR3 is missing its conserved last phenylalanine or tryptophan, likely due to a read error. No DNA is shown, since the ends of the CDR3 on it are uncertain; the CDR3 is the one TCRdb lists. The chain joins TRBV6-5 to TRBJ2-6; the D call of TRBD2 is as the table states it, not checked on the DNA. Looked up from germline, CDR1 is MNHEY and CDR2 is SVGAGI. The length of the CDR3 is 17 amino acids, counting both ends. The CDR3: CANSLAGASSGANVMTS.

About this clonotype: At one end, the junction sequence differs from germline, possibly due to a read error. The chain links TRBV5-4 to TRBJ2-3; D possibly uses TRBD1 or TRBD2 (5 bases each). Germline-derived CDR1 and CDR2 are SGHNT and YYREEE (reference sequence). This CDR3 has 13 amino acids. Written as DNA, the CDR3 is TGTGCCATCACCGGGGCTAGCAGAGATACGCAGTATTTT. This codes for CAITGASRDTQYF.

In this sample, this clonotype turned up many times. The chain recombines TRBV5-6 with TRBJ2-2; D possibly corresponds to TRBD1 (5 bases). Germline-derived CDR1 and CDR2 are SGHDT and YYEEEE. This CDR3 has 17 residues. Trimming removed 0 bases from V and 1 base from J, with 13 bases in between. The CDR3 sequence: CASSLGRVSLNTGELFF. Written as DNA, the CDR3 is TGTGCCAGCAGCTTGGGCAGGGTATCGCTGAACACCGGGGAGCTGTTTTTT.

The chain has TRBV20-1 and TRBJ2-5; D remains ambiguous. The CDR3 is made up of 12 amino acids. Germline CDR1 reads DFQATT; CDR2 reads SNEGSKA (reference sequence). V lost 3 bases and J lost 14, with 19 bases in between. As DNA, the CDR3 is TGCAGTGCTAGTGCGGCCTCCCACGAGCAATACTTC. Protein product: CSASAASHEQYF.

With regard to this clonotype: Its ends do not fully match the called genes, so a read error is possible. This chain links TRBV11-2 with TRBJ1-5; D may be TRBD1 (5 bases). Looked up from germline, CDR1 is SGHAT and CDR2 is FQNNGV. The CDR3 loop spans 13 amino acids. CDR3 region: CACSFTREQPQHF. The CDR3 DNA follows: TGTGCCTGCAGCTTTACCAGGGAACAGCCCCAGCATTTT.

The rearrangement uses TRBV29-1 and TRBJ2-2; 8 bases line up with TRBD2. The CDR3 length is 17 residues. Per germline, CDR1 SQVTM and CDR2 ANQGSEA. The CDR3 sequence is CSARGPAGARNTGELFF. The CDR3 DNA sequence: TGCAGTGCTAGAGGACCAGCGGGAGCTCGGAACACCGGGGAGCTGTTTTTT.

Concerning this clonotype itself: A much bigger clone sits one base away, suggesting this may be a read error. The rearrangement joins TRBV5-4 to TRBJ1-2, with a tentative D call TRBD1 (6 bases). Germline loops: CDR1 SGHNT, CDR2 YYREEE (reference sequence). The CDR3 loop spans 17 amino acids. V was pared by 1 base and J by 3 bases, with 19 bases between. As DNA, the CDR3 is TGTGCCAGCAGCTTGCCCCCGGGACATGGGCATGACTATGGCTACACCTTC. It encodes CASSLPPGHGHDYGYTF. The whole variable domain, remainder taken from reference TRBV5-4 and TRBJ1-2, is ETGVTQSPTHLIKTRGQQVTLRCSSQSGHNTVSWYQQALGQGPQFIFQYYREEENGRGNFPPRFSGLQFPNYSSELNVNALELDDSALYLCASSLPPGHGHDYGYTFGSGTRLTVV.

This clonotype was recorded a few times. Relative to the germline gene, one junction end is altered; a read error may explain this. J is TRBJ1-5 and V is TRBV6-1; D gene uncertain. The J call is doubtful: the DNA matches TRBJ2-3 better. The germline gives CDR1 MNHNS, CDR2 SASEGT. The CDR3 is made up of 13 amino acids. CDR3 residues: CASSATLYEPQYF. In DNA, the CDR3 is TGTGCTAGCAGTGCTACACTTTATGAGCCCCAGTATTTT.

Concerning this clonotype itself: A read error is likely, as this CDR3 ends without the conserved phenylalanine or tryptophan. The DNA is omitted, as the CDR3 cannot be located on it reliably, and the CDR3 follows TCRdb's listing. This chain uses TRBV11-2 with TRBJ2-5; TRBD1, the table's D call, was not compared with the DNA. The CDR3 numbers 13 amino acids, ends counted. Germline V gives CDR1 SGHAT, CDR2 FQNNGV. The CDR3 reads CASSSTGEESQYY.

Regarding this clonotype: The germline gene is not matched at one end of the junction; a read error may be the cause. The rearrangement links TRBV20-1 to TRBJ2-1; 11 bases match TRBD2. The CDR3 is made up of 14 amino acids. Germline V gene lookup returns CDR1 DFQATT and CDR2 SNEGSKA (reference sequence). The CDR3 here is CSASWLAGGNEQFF. CDR3 bases: TGCAGTGCTAGCTGGCTAGCGGGGGGCAATGAGCAGTTCTTT.

A remark on this clonotype: The junction does not match germline at one end; this may be a read error. The V and J genes are TRBV6-6 and TRBJ1-6; 8 nucleotides align to TRBD1. The CDR3 length is 15 residues. CDR1 and CDR2 from the germline V gene are MNHNY and SVGAGI (reference sequence). The chain's CDR3 is CANSYRTGFNSPLHF. The CDR3 region has the DNA TGTGCCAACAGTTACCGGACAGGGTTCAATTCACCCCTCCACTTT.

On this clonotype itself: Its ends do not fully match the called genes, so a read error is possible. The chain combines TRBV5-4 with TRBJ2-3, with TRBD2 matching 7 bases. Germline lookup yields CDR1 SGHNT and CDR2 YYREEE (reference sequence). The CDR3 spans 14 residues. CDR3 in DNA: TGTGCCAGCGTAAGCGGGGTGTACACAGATACGCACTATTTT. This sequence encodes CASVSGVYTDTHYF.

The genes are TRBV29-1 and TRBJ2-5; D not resolved. The CDR3 loop spans 11 amino acids. CDR1 is SQVTM and CDR2 is ANQGSEA in the germline V gene. V was trimmed by 7 bases and J by 5 bases, leaving 11 bases between them. This chain's CDR3 is CSAAARETQYF. The DNA of the CDR3 is TGCAGCGCTGCAGCCCGGGAGACCCAGTACTTC.

This clonotype appeared a single time. It may be a read error: a sequence one base away is much more abundant. The V call is TRBV5-4, the J call TRBJ2-7; D gene uncertain. This CDR3 contains 11 residues. From germline, CDR1 is SGHNT and CDR2 YYREEE (reference sequence). As DNA, the CDR3 is TGTGCCAGCAGCATTGGTTTGGAGCAGTGCTTC. Translated: CASSIGLEQCF.

By share, this clonotype counts as medium-sized (0.01 to 0.1%). The gene calls are TRBV11-3 and TRBJ1-3; no clear D gene. Trimming pared 3 bases from V and 6 bases from J, leaving 6 bases between. CDR3 length equals 12 residues. From germline, CDR1 is SGHNT and CDR2 YENEEA. CDR3 loop: CASSFGANTIYF. The CDR3 coding sequence is TGTGCCAGCAGCTTTGGAGCAAACACCATATATTTT.

In regard to this clonotype: The CDR3 carries no conserved terminal phenylalanine or tryptophan, so it likely arises from a read error. The chain is built from TRBV11-3 and TRBJ1-1; D is unresolved. The CDR3 length is 18 residues. Germline loops: CDR1 SGHNT, CDR2 YENEEA. The CDR3 loop is CTSILTPNLYGRNTEAFI. The CDR3 bases are TGTACCAGCATCTTAACGCCGAATCTGTATGGTCGGAACACTGAAGCTTTCATT.

The chain recombines TRBV7-9 with TRBJ2-4, with D possibly matching TRBD2 (6 bases). The J call could be wrong; TRBJ2-1 is a better fit for the DNA end. CDR1 is SEHNR and CDR2 is FQNEAQ in the germline V gene (reference sequence). CDR3 length equals 17 residues. In DNA form, the CDR3 reads TGTGCCAGCAGTTTCGGGGCTGGCGGGGACCTGAAAAACATTCAGTTCTTC. Encoded protein: CASSFGAGGDLKNIQFF.

This clonotype was counted a single time. At one end, the junction sequence differs from germline, possibly due to a read error. J is TRBJ2-5 and V is TRBV11-2, with no clear D. The CDR3 is 14 residues long. Germline CDR1 is SGHAT and CDR2 is FQNNGV. CDR3 nucleotide sequence: TGTGCCGGCAGCTTAGGGTCCAGTACAGAGACCCAGTACTTC. Protein: CAGSLGSSTETQYF. Drawing the rest from reference TRBV11-2 and TRBJ2-5, the complete variable domain is EAGVAQSPRYKIIEKRQSVAFWCNPISGHATLYWYQQILGQGPKLLIQFQNNGVVDDSQLPKDRFSAERLKGVDSTLKIQPAKLEDSAVYLCAGSLGSSTETQYFGPGTRLLVL.

The chain is built from TRBV29-1 and TRBJ2-7; weak D call: TRBD1 (6 bases). The CDR3 spans 13 residues. V dropped 4 bases and J dropped 3 bases, with 13 bases sitting between them. Germline CDR1 and CDR2: SQVTM and ANQGSEA. CDR3 sequence: CSVGRGQFYEQYF. As DNA, the CDR3 is TGCAGCGTTGGCAGGGGCCAGTTCTACGAGCAGTACTTC.

This chain joins TRBV11-2 and TRBJ2-1, with D perhaps matching TRBD2 (5 bases). The V end was cut by 9 bases, the J end by 3 bases, with 15 bases between. The CDR3 spans 14 residues. Germline V CDR1 and CDR2: SGHAT, FQNNGV. Here the CDR3 DNA reads TGTGCCAGGAGACGGGTAGGAGGCTACAATGAGCAGTTCTTC. Protein sequence: CARRRVGGYNEQFF.

As regards this clonotype: A read error may produce the germline difference seen at one junction end. The V and J genes are TRBV11-2 and TRBJ1-2, with TRBD1 identical over 8 bases. The germline V gene encodes CDR1 SGHAT and CDR2 FQNNGV. CDR3 length: 15 amino acids. In DNA form, the CDR3 reads TGTGCCAGTAGCCGACCGGGACAGGTGATCTATGACTACACCTTC. It translates to CASSRPGQVIYDYTF.

The table lists this clonotype with many counts. This sequence joins TRBV28 and TRBJ2-7; D gene unclear. This CDR3 has 15 residues. Germline lookup yields CDR1 MDHEN and CDR2 SYDVKM. Trimming shortened V by 3 bases and J by 2 bases, and 14 bases separated the two germline ends. DNA for the CDR3: TGTGCCAGCAGTTTGGAGTCGGTTGGTACCTACGAGCAGTACTTC. Translated, it gives CASSLESVGTYEQYF.

Of note for this clonotype: A single base separates this from a much larger clone, so it may be a read error. The chain couples TRBV12-3 or TRBV12-4 to TRBJ2-5; TRBD2 agrees at 8 bases. The length of the CDR3 is 13 residues. V shed 5 bases and J 5 bases; nucleotides not matched to a gene: 4. The CDR3 DNA is TGTGCCAGCAGTGTTCGGGGGGGGGAGACCCAGTACTTC. This translates into CASSVRGGETQYF.